This T cell receptor (beta chain) was found in a study of T cell responses to AZD1222 COVID-19 vaccine. The data were produced by immunoSEQ multiplex PCR, yet TCRdb's version contains in-frame clones alone and is incomplete. The profile covers 150,000 to 160,000 clones, with about 87% appearing a single time and less than 3.5% taken by the ten largest. Specimen: peripheral blood, collected on day 0 of AZD1222 vaccination. This TCR was sampled from an adult in good health.

The CDR3 DNA sequence: TGTGCCATCCCGGCTAGCGGGGGAGGTGGGGCCAACGTCCTGACTTTC. Amino acid sequence: CAIPASGGGGANVLTF. V usage is TRBV10-3 and J usage is TRBJ2-6; 10 bases fit TRBD2. The ends lost 8 bases at V and 3 bases at J; junction bases unmatched: 7. Germline V gene data show CDR1 as ENHRY and CDR2 as SYGVKD. The CDR3 spans 16 residues.